This T cell receptor beta chain appears in the sequencing data of a study of STAT5B mutations in CD4+ large granular lymphocyte leukemia. The method was immunoSEQ multiplex PCR; TCRdb's version includes in-frame clones alone and lacks a portion of them. Of 30,000 to 40,000 clones detected, about 91% appear once; the ten largest clones hold 0.75% to 1%. To note about this clone: What it recognizes is unknown.

Regarding the study as a whole: About a quarter of private leukemic clonotypes occurred rarely in other patients' non-leukemic repertoires.

CDR1 is MNHNS and CDR2 is SASEGT in the germline V gene. The CDR3 is made up of 19 amino acids. V dropped 2 bases and J dropped 2; count of bases not matched to a gene: 14. This sequence originates from a human donor in good health. Material for sequencing was CD4+ T cells from blood buffy coats. This chain joins TRBV6-1 and TRBJ2-4; 8 nucleotides line up with TRBD2. The CDR3 spells CASSEYWRGALVSKNIQYF. In DNA form, the CDR3 reads TGTGCCAGCAGTGAATATTGGCGGGGGGCCCTGGTATCCAAAAACATTCAGTACTTC.